This T cell receptor (beta chain) is drawn from a study of cytomegalovirus exposure and HLA in healthy donors. CDR3 length equals 14 residues. Germline V gene lookup returns CDR1 SGHTS and CDR2 YDEGEE. V was clipped by 4 bases and J by 3 bases; unmatched bases: 2. A single count supports this clone. What it recognizes is unknown. The PCR made use of 60 Vbeta and 13 Jbeta primers. Repertoires were generated with immunoSEQ multiplex PCR, while TCRdb's copy carries only in-frame clones and drops some. The sample lists more than 150,000 clones, 82% occurring once. Study findings and constraints: Both high specificity and high sensitivity reportedly marked the classifier's diagnosis of cytomegalovirus status.

The J gene is TRBJ2-3, the V gene TRBV5-8; 10 nucleotides line up with TRBD1. The sequence was obtained from a man aged 40-50 years in good health and CMV-seronegative. The sequenced sample consisted of PBMCs. For the CDR3, the DNA is TGTGCCAGCAGCAGACAGGGGGCTACAGATACGCAGTATTTT. Amino acid sequence: CASSRQGATDTQYF.